This T cell receptor beta chain was documented in a study of T cells in Graves' hyperthyroidism and ophthalmopathy. Findings of the study overall: In blood, most of the thyroid clonotypes expanded above 0.001 were also present.

This clonotype was seen repeatedly, ten times or more. Its specificity is unknown. The TCR beta CDR3 regions underwent amplification using RNA transcripts as the source. The HTBI primer set was used in a first-round RT-PCR of the TCR CDR3. TCRdb used MiXCR to reprocess the multiplex PCR reads, holding one entry per CDR3 protein. The data hold 250,000 to 300,000 distinct CDR3 sequences, with over 15% observed a single time. Fresh 10 ml peripheral blood yielded PBMCs. The ends were cut back, 6 bases at V and 4 bases at J, with 9 bases in the middle. Per the germline V gene, CDR1 is MNHNS and CDR2 is SASEGT. The CDR3 contains 12 residues.

The TCR was taken from a woman aged 55-70 years with Graves' ophthalmopathy. This chain joins TRBV6-1 and TRBJ1-1; no clear D. Sequencing was carried out using blood. The DNA of the CDR3 is TGTGCCAGCAGGGACGACGTCACTGAAGCTTTCTTT. This translates into CASRDDVTEAFF.